These 18 T cell receptor beta chains were all obtained from the same sample, sequenced in a study of T cell changes during pregnancy in multiple sclerosis. TCRdb keeps only in-frame clones here, not all; method: immunoSEQ multiplex PCR. The sample lists tens of thousands of clones, approximately 95% seen once, with over 6% in the top ten. Source: CD8+ T cells from peripheral blood mononuclear cells, taken in the third trimester of pregnancy. Source of these receptors: a female donor with multiple sclerosis, enrolled in a pregnancy study.

In its sample, this clone was seen a few times. The V and J genes are TRBV27 and TRBJ1-5, with no clear D. Germline V CDR1 and CDR2: MNHEY, SMNVEV (reference sequence). The CDR3 has 15 residues. The ends were cut back, 5 bases at V and 0 bases at J, with 11 bases in the middle. This chain's CDR3 is CASSARRSSNQPQHF. DNA for the CDR3: TGTGCCAGCAGTGCCCGCCGGTCTAGCAATCAGCCCCAGCATTTT.

The chain has TRBV5-1 and TRBJ2-7; D is perhaps TRBD1 (5 bases). V lost 2 bases and J 2 bases, leaving 11 bases between the germline ends. This CDR3 has 14 amino acids. Germline V lookup: CDR1 SGHRS, CDR2 YFSETQ. The CDR3 region is CASSLDSPTYEQYF. The CDR3 nucleotides read TGCGCCAGCAGCTTAGACAGCCCCACCTACGAGCAGTACTTC.

The chain recombines TRBV5-4 with TRBJ1-1; D may be TRBD1 (5 bases). Trimming removed 4 bases at V and 1 base at J, with 17 bases between. The CDR3 totals 16 residues. CDR1 and CDR2 (germline): SGHNT, YYREEE (reference sequence). CDR3 region: CASSQDFSGGNTEAFF. The DNA for the CDR3 is TGTGCCAGCAGCCAAGATTTTTCGGGGGGGAACACTGAAGCTTTCTTT.

The chain joins TRBV9 to TRBJ2-1; 13 nucleotides align to TRBD2. Germline-derived CDR1 and CDR2 are SGDLS and YYNGEE. The trim removed 4 bases at V and 10 bases at J, leaving 11 bases unmatched. CDR3 length: 16 amino acids. The CDR3 DNA is TGTGCCAGCAGCACCCCCGGGACTAGCGGGACCCAGGAGCAGTTCTTC. Encoded protein: CASSTPGTSGTQEQFF. Combining the CDR3 with reference TRBV9 and TRBJ2-1 gives the whole variable domain DSGVTQTPKHLITATGQRVTLRCSPRSGDLSVYWYQQSLDQGLQFLIQYYNGEERAKGNILERFSAQQFPDLHSELNLSSLELGDSALYFCASSTPGTSGTQEQFFGPGTRLTVL.

This clone occurred once. The chain is built from TRBV10-1 and TRBJ2-7; possibly TRBD2 for D (6 bases). CDR1 WNHNN and CDR2 SYGVQD come from the germline V gene (reference sequence). This CDR3 is 14 amino acids long. The V end was cut by 6 bases, the J end by 6 bases, with 18 bases between. The CDR3 DNA reads TGCGCCAGCAGATTACAGGCTACCGGGGGCGAGCAGTACTTC. Protein product: CASRLQATGGEQYF.

The chain joins TRBV4-1 to TRBJ2-3, with TRBD2 as a possible D gene (6 bases). The V gene lost 0 bases and the J gene lost 2 bases, with 12 bases spanning the gap. Germline lookup yields CDR1 MGHRA and CDR2 YSYEKL. This CDR3 comprises 16 residues. The CDR3 region has the DNA TGCGCCAGCAGCCAAGAAAGCGGGTCTTTCACAGATACGCAGTATTTT. Translating it yields CASSQESGSFTDTQYF.

The J gene is TRBJ1-2, the V gene TRBV13, with 7 bases lining up with TRBD1. The CDR3 has 14 residues. J gave up 2 bases and V 0 bases, and 0 bases lay outside the gene matches. Germline V gene sequence: CDR1 PRHDT, CDR2 FYEKMQ (reference sequence). CDR3 protein: CASSLGGQNYGYTF. As DNA, the CDR3 is TGTGCCAGCAGCTTAGGGGGACAGAACTATGGCTACACCTTC.

The chain joins TRBV27 to TRBJ2-3; 7 bases line up with TRBD1. This CDR3 has 14 residues. With 6 bases clipped from V and 0 bases from J, the junction kept 3 bases outside the gene matches. The germline CDR1 and CDR2 sequences are MNHEY and SMNVEV (reference sequence). This chain's CDR3 is CASSPGQSTDTQYF. The DNA of the CDR3 is TGTGCCAGCAGCCCGGGACAGAGCACAGATACGCAGTATTTT.

This clone was picked up one time. This chain uses TRBV5-5 with TRBJ2-5; 8 bases align to TRBD1. This CDR3 has 16 residues. V lost 3 bases to trimming and J lost 5 bases; unmatched junction nucleotides: 12. Germline CDR1 reads SGHKS; CDR2 reads YYEKEE (reference sequence). CDR3 nucleotide sequence: TGTGCCAGCAGCTCCGGACAGGGTGGGTCCCTGGAGACCCAGTACTTC. The encoded protein is CASSSGQGGSLETQYF.

This clone showed up just once. J is TRBJ2-7 and V is TRBV7-9, with D possibly TRBD1 on 6 matching bases. CDR1 is SEHNR, CDR2 FQNEAQ, per germline (reference sequence). Deletions cut 3 bases from V and 6 bases from J, with 12 bases between. This CDR3 comprises 13 residues. The CDR3 DNA sequence: TGTGCCAGCAGCTTTAGGGGGTTCGGCGAGCAGTACTTC. It yields the protein CASSFRGFGEQYF.

The chain joins TRBV4-2 to TRBJ2-7, with TRBD2 matching 11 bases. Per the germline V gene, CDR1 is LGHNA and CDR2 is YNFKEQ. The CDR3 runs to 15 residues. Trimming removed 1 base from V and 1 base from J; junction bases left unmatched: 0. This CDR3 reads CASSQGLAGSYEQYF. The CDR3 DNA reads TGTGCCAGCAGCCAAGGACTAGCGGGATCCTACGAGCAGTACTTC.

The J gene is TRBJ1-3, the V gene TRBV2, with D possibly TRBD1 on 5 matching bases. Deletions cut 6 bases from V and 0 bases from J, with 12 bases between. The CDR3 sequence is 15 residues long. The V gene's germline CDR1 is SNHLY and CDR2 FYNNEI. CDR3 region: CASRVDTSSGNTIYF. CDR3 sequence (DNA): TGTGCCAGCAGAGTGGACACGAGCTCTGGAAACACCATATATTTT.

This chain links TRBV4-3 with TRBJ2-5; D is perhaps TRBD2 (5 bases). The J call is doubtful: the DNA matches TRBJ2-7 better. Per the germline V gene, CDR1 is LGHNA and CDR2 is YSLEER. CDR3 length equals 15 residues. The CDR3 DNA reads as TGCGCCAGCAGCCAAGCGGCTAGCTCCTCCTACGAGCAGTACTTC. Translating gives CASSQAASSSYEQYF.

This clone has only one observation. This rearrangement joins TRBV27 to TRBJ2-1; D possibly corresponds to TRBD2 (6 bases). Germline V lookup: CDR1 MNHEY, CDR2 SMNVEV (reference sequence). V dropped 3 bases and J dropped 15 bases, with 12 bases sitting between them. The CDR3 loop spans 11 amino acids. The CDR3 protein is CASSFPGRAFF. In DNA form, the CDR3 reads TGTGCCAGCAGTTTTCCCGGGAGAGCGTTCTTC.

The chain uses TRBV2 and TRBJ2-3; D is undetermined. Germline CDR1 SNHLY, CDR2 FYNNEI. V gave up 2 bases and J gave up 1 base, with 4 bases separating them. This CDR3 contains 13 residues. CDR3 nucleotide sequence: TGTGCCAGCAGTGAACGCGGCACAGATACGCAGTATTTT. Protein product: CASSERGTDTQYF. Variable domain in full (rest from reference TRBV2 and TRBJ2-3): EPEVTQTPSHQVTQMGQEVILRCVPISNHLYFYWYRQILGQKVEFLVSFYNNEISEKSEIFDDQFSVERPDGSNFTLKIRSTKLEDSAMYFCASSERGTDTQYFGPGTRLTVL.

The rearrangement links TRBV27 to TRBJ2-5; tentative D call: TRBD1 (6 bases). V was pared by 0 bases and J by 5 bases, with 16 bases between. The CDR3 covers 16 residues. Germline assignment: CDR1 MNHEY and CDR2 SMNVEV (reference sequence). CDR3 residues: CASSLSPQGYGETQYF. CDR3 nucleotides: TGTGCCAGCAGTTTATCCCCACAGGGATACGGGGAGACCCAGTACTTC.

A single count supports this clone. The chain employs TRBV28 and TRBJ2-7; D gene unclear. The germline gives CDR1 MDHEN, CDR2 SYDVKM. Trimming pared 3 bases from V and 6 bases from J, leaving 3 bases between. CDR3 size: 10 residues. The CDR3 DNA reads TGTGCCAGCAGTTTCCGCGAGCAGTACTTC. Protein sequence: CASSFREQYF.

In nucleotides, the CDR3 is TGTGCCAGCAGCTATAGCGGGGGGGGCGAGCAGTTCTTC. This sequence encodes CASSYSGGGEQFF. The chain links TRBV13 to TRBJ2-1; 11 positions match TRBD2. The CDR3 runs 13 residues. Unmatched junction bases numbered 3, after V lost 4 bases and J lost 10 bases. Germline V gene lookup returns CDR1 PRHDT and CDR2 FYEKMQ (reference sequence).